This T cell receptor (beta chain) was observed in a study of shared clonotypes between healthy human individuals. General study results and limits: With four donors compared, about 5% of naive CD4 clonotypes were shared.

Profiled with immunoSEQ multiplex PCR; TCRdb holds only in-frame clones, not every one. The sample yields around 600,000 clones, roughly 95% seen once. Cells designated naive CD8 were CD45RO-negative and were positively selected for CCR7, with terminally differentiated effector memory CD45RA+ cells excluded. A word on this clone: Antigen unknown.

The source is a woman aged 25-40 years in good health. The specimen sequenced was naive CD8+ T cells sorted from blood.

Written as DNA, the CDR3 is TGTGCCAGCAGCTTGCTTTTTGAGCGGAGCCTCGCCACAGATACGCAGTATTTT. It encodes CASSLLFERSLATDTQYF. The chain couples TRBV5-4 to TRBJ2-3; weak D call: TRBD2 (5 bases). CDR3 length: 18 amino acids. V lost 1 base, J lost 2 bases, and 20 bases lay in between. Germline V lookup: CDR1 SGHNT, CDR2 YYREEE (reference sequence).